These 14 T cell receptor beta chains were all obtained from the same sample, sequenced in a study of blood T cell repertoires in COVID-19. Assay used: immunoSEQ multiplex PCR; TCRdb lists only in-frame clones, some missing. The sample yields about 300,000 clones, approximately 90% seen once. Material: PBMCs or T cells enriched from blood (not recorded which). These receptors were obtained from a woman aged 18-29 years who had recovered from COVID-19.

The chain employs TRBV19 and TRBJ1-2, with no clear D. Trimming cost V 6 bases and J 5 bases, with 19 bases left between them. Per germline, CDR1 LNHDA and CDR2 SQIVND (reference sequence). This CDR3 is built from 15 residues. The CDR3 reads CASRGGSPPVYGYTF. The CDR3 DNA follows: TGTGCCAGTAGGGGAGGTAGCCCGCCCGTATATGGCTACACCTTC.

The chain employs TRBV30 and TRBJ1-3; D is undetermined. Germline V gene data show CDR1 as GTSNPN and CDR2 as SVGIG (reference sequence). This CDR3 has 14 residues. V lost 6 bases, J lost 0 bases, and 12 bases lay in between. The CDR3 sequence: CACTGLLSGNTIYF. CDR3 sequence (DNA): TGTGCCTGCACCGGACTGCTCTCTGGAAACACCATATATTTT.

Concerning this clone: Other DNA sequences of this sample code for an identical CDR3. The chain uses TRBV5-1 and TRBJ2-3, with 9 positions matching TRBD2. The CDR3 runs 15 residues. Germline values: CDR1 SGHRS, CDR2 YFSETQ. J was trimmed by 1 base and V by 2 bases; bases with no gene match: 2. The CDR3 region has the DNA TGCGCCAGCAGCTTAGCGGGAGGAGGCACAGATACGCAGTATTTT. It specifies CASSLAGGGTDTQYF.

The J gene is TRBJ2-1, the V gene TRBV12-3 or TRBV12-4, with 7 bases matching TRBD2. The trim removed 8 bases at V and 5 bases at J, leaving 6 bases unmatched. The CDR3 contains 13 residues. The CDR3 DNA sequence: TGTGCCAGCCAATTGCTAGCGGACAATGAGCAGTTCTTC. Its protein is CASQLLADNEQFF.

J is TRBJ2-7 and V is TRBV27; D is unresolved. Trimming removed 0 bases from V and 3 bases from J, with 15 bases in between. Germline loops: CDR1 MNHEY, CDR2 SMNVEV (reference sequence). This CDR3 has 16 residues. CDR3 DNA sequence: TGTGCCAGCAGTTTATCCATTTCGTCTAGTGACTACGAGCAGTACTTC. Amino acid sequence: CASSLSISSSDYEQYF.

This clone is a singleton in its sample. Here the CDR3 DNA reads TGCAGCGCGAGGGCAGGGGGCGAAAGCTATGGCTACACCTTC. Protein product: CSARAGGESYGYTF. This chain connects TRBV29-1 to TRBJ1-2; TRBD1 matches at 8 bases. CDR1 and CDR2 from the germline V gene are SQVTM and ANQGSEA. The CDR3 length is 14 residues. Trimming at V came to 7 bases and at J to 4 bases, leaving 11 bases not matched to a gene.

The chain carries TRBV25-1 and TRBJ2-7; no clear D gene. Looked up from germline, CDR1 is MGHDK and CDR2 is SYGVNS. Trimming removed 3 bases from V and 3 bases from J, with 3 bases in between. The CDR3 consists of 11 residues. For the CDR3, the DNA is TGTGCCAGCAGTGAGTACTACGAGCAGTACTTC. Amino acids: CASSEYYEQYF.

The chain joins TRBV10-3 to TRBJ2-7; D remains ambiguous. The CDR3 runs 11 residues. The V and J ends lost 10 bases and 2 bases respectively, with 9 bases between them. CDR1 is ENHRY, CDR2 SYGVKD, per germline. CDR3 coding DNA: TGTGCCACCTCCGAGCCCTACGAGCAGTACTTC. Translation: CATSEPYEQYF.

The CDR3 coding sequence is TGTGCCAGCAGTGAAAATGTGGACAGACTGTATGGCTACACCTTC. This encodes CASSENVDRLYGYTF. V gene TRBV6-1 combines with J gene TRBJ1-2, with D possibly being TRBD1 (6 bases). V was clipped by 2 bases and J by 5 bases, with 15 bases between them. The CDR3 is 15 residues long. Germline V gene data show CDR1 as MNHNS and CDR2 as SASEGT.

CDR3 sequence (DNA): TGTGCCAGCAGTGGAAGACAGGGGAACACTGAAGCTTTCTTT. Translation gives CASSGRQGNTEAFF. The chain couples TRBV2 to TRBJ1-1, with 7 bases that match TRBD1. Germline-derived CDR1 and CDR2 are SNHLY and FYNNEI. The trim removed 4 bases at V and 1 base at J, leaving 3 bases unmatched. CDR3 length equals 14 residues.

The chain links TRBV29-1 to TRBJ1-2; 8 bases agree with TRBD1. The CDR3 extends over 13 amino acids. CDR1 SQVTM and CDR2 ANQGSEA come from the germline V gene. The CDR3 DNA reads TGCAGTACCTCCCCAGGGGGCGACTATGGCTACACCTTC. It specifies CSTSPGGDYGYTF.

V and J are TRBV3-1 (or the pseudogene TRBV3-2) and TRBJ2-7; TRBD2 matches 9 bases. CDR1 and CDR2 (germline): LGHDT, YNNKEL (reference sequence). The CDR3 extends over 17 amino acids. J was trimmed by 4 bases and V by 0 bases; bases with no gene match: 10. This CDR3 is CASSQERAAGGWYEQYF. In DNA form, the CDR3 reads TGTGCCAGCAGCCAAGAAAGGGCAGCGGGGGGTTGGTACGAGCAGTACTTC.

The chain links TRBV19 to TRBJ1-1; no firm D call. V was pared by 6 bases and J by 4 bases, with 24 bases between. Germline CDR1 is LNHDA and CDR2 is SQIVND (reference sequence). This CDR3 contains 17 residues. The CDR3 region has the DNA TGTGCCAGTAGCAGACTTGAGAGCAACTTGGTGGGCACTGAAGCTTTCTTT. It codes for CASSRLESNLVGTEAFF.

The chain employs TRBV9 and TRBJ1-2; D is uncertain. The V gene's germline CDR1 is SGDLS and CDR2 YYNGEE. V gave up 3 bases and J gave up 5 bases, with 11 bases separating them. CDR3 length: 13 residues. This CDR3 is CASSEEGNYGYTF. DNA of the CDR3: TGTGCCAGCAGCGAAGAGGGAAATTATGGCTACACCTTC.